One and the same sample provided the 9 T cell receptor beta chains below, sequenced in a study of T cell repertoires in cytomegalovirus infection. These receptors are not linked to any known antigen. One entry per CDR3 protein, called by TCRdb with MiXCR from the reads. The table has about 900,000 distinct CDR3 sequences, approximately 31% seen once. Specimen: cultured CD8+ T cells from PBMCs, collected from culture after CMV antigen stimulation. These receptors all come from a human donor in good health (CMV status not recorded). Some clones in this sample may be carry-over from other donors' samples.

The CDR3, as DNA: TGTGCCAGCAGGGAAAGACAGCGAATGAACACTGAAGCTTTCTTT. It is translated as CASRERQRMNTEAFF. The chain combines TRBV7-2 with TRBJ1-1, with D possibly matching TRBD1 (5 bases). Trimming cost V 6 bases and J 0 bases, with 14 bases left between them. CDR1 and CDR2 (germline): SGHTA, FQGNSA. The CDR3 length is 15 residues.

V usage is TRBV19 and J usage is TRBJ1-1, with D tentatively TRBD1 (5 bases). This CDR3 is built from 18 residues. CDR1 is LNHDA, CDR2 SQIVND, per germline (reference sequence). V was pared by 3 bases and J by 1 base, with 21 bases between. In DNA form, the CDR3 reads TGTGCCAGTAGTATTTCTTCTAGTCCTGGGGGTAAGAACACTGAAGCTTTCTTT. As protein: CASSISSSPGGKNTEAFF.

V gene TRBV5-8 combines with J gene TRBJ2-7; D tentatively fits TRBD1 or TRBD2 (5 bases each). Germline-derived CDR1 and CDR2 are SGHTS and YDEGEE. The V gene lost 3 bases and the J gene lost 7 bases, with 11 bases spanning the gap. CDR3 size: 12 residues. CDR3 coding DNA: TGTGCCAGCAGCTCCCCCGGGGCAGAGCAGTACGTC. This gives the protein CASSSPGAEQYV.

The V and J genes are TRBV2 and TRBJ1-3; D ambiguous. Germline V lookup: CDR1 SNHLY, CDR2 FYNNEI. V gave up 11 bases and J gave up 3 bases, with 20 bases separating them. The CDR3 sequence is 15 residues long. In nucleotides, the CDR3 is TGTGCCCAGCAGCCAGTTACGAGCTTTGGAAACACCATATATTTT. This encodes CAQQPVTSFGNTIYF.

This rearrangement joins TRBV4-3 to TRBJ1-5, with D maybe TRBD1 (5 bases). CDR1 is LGHNA, CDR2 YSLEER, per germline. Trimming pared 0 bases from V and 5 bases from J, leaving 11 bases between. The CDR3 covers 15 residues. The CDR3 DNA reads as TGCGCCAGCAGCCAAGATTCCGGGGGACATCAGCCCCAGCATTTT. The encoded protein is CASSQDSGGHQPQHF.

In this sample, this clonotype turned up a few times. V and J are TRBV10-3 and TRBJ1-1; D gene unclear. The germline V and J ends were trimmed by 0 bases and 6 bases, with 11 bases remaining between them. The CDR3 is 14 amino acids. Germline V gene lookup returns CDR1 ENHRY and CDR2 SYGVKD. The CDR3 region is CAISESGGVPEAFF. CDR3 in DNA: TGTGCCATCAGTGAGTCGGGTGGGGTACCTGAAGCTTTCTTT.

The rearrangement uses TRBV20-1 and TRBJ1-2; no definite D call. The germline V gene has CDR1 DFQATT and CDR2 SNEGSKA (reference sequence). CDR3 length: 15 amino acids. Trimming removed 0 bases at V and 4 bases at J, with 15 bases between. CDR3 in amino acids: CSARDPGPNFYGYTF. CDR3 bases: TGCAGTGCTAGAGACCCCGGACCAAACTTCTATGGCTACACCTTC.

This clonotype was picked up a small number of times. This rearrangement joins TRBV19 to TRBJ1-1; 7 nucleotides agree with TRBD1. This CDR3 is built from 12 residues. Per the germline V gene, CDR1 is LNHDA and CDR2 is SQIVND (reference sequence). With V trimmed by 6 bases and J by 7 bases, 5 bases remained unmatched. The CDR3 DNA is TGTGCCAGTAGGACAGGGCTCCTTGAAGCTTTCTTT. The encoded protein is CASRTGLLEAFF.

The rearrangement uses TRBV7-9 and TRBJ2-2; D is unclear. Germline loops: CDR1 SEHNR, CDR2 FQNEAQ (reference sequence). The V gene lost 4 bases and the J gene lost 0 bases, with 15 bases spanning the gap. The CDR3 runs 17 residues. The CDR3 is CASSSVESFANTGELFF. The CDR3 DNA reads TGTGCCAGCAGCTCAGTCGAAAGTTTCGCGAACACCGGGGAGCTGTTTTTT.